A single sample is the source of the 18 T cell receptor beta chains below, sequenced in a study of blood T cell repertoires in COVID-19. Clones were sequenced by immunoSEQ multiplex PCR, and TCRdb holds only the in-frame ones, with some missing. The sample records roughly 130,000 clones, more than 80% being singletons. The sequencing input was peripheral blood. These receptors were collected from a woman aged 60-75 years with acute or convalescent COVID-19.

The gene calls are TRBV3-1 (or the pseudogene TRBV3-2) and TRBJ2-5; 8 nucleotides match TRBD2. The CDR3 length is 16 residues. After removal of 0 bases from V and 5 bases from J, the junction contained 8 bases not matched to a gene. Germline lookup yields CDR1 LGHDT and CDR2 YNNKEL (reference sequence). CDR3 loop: CASSQDRLAGGETQYF. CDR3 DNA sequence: TGTGCCAGCAGCCAAGATCGGCTAGCGGGTGGTGAGACCCAGTACTTC.

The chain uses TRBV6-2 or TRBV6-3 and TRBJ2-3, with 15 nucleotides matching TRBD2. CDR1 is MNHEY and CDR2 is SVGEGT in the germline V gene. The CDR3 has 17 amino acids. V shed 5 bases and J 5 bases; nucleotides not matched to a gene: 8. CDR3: CASSHGLAGGQRDTQYF. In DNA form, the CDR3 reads TGTGCCAGCAGTCACGGACTAGCGGGGGGGCAAAGAGATACGCAGTATTTT.

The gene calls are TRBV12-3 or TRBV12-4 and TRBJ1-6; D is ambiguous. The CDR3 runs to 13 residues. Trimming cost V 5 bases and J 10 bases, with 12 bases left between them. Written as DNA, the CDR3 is TGTGCCAGCAGTCAAAAGAACACCTCACCCCTCCACTTT. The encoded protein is CASSQKNTSPLHF.

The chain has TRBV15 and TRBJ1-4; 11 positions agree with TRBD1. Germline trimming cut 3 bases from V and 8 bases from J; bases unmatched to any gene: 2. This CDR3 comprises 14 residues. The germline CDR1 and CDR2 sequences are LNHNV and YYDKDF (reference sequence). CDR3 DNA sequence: TGTGCCACCAGCAGGGACAGGGGGCGGGAAAAACTGTTTTTT. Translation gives CATSRDRGREKLFF.

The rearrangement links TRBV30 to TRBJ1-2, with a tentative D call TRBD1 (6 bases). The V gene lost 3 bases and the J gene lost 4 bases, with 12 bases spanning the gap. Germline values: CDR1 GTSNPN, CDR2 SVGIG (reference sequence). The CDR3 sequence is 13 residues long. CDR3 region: CAWSVTGSYGYTF. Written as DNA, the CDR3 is TGTGCCTGGAGCGTTACAGGGTCCTATGGCTACACCTTC.

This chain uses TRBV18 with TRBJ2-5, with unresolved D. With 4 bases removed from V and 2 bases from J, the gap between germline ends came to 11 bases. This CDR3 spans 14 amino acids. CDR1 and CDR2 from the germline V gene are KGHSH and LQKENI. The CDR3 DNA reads TGTGCCAGCTCACTTTATGCGAAACAAGAGACCCAGTACTTC. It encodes CASSLYAKQETQYF.

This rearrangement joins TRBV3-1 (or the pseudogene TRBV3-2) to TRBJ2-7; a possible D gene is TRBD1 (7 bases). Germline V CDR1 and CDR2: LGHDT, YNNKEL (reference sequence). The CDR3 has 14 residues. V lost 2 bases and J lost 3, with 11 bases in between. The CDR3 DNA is TGTGCCAGCAGCCAAAGGAGGGACAGCTACGAGCAGTACTTC. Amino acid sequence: CASSQRRDSYEQYF.

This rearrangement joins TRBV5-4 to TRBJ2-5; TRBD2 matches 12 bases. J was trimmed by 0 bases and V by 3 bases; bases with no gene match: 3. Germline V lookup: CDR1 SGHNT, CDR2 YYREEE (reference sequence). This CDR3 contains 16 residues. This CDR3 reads CASSSGLAGHQETQYF. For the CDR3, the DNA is TGTGCCAGCAGCTCAGGACTAGCGGGGCACCAAGAGACCCAGTACTTC.

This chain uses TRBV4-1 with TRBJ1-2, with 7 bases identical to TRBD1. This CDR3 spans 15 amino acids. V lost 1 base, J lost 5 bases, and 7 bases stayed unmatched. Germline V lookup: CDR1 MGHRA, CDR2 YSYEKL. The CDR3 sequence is CASSQVDRDSYGYTF. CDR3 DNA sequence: TGCGCCAGCAGCCAAGTTGACAGGGATAGTTATGGCTACACCTTC.

CDR3 amino acids: CASSQDGPGTTEAFF. The DNA for the CDR3 is TGTGCCAGCAGCCAAGATGGCCCGGGTACCACTGAAGCTTTCTTT. The chain links TRBV4-2 to TRBJ1-1; D remains unclear. The CDR3 runs 15 residues. Germline-derived CDR1 and CDR2 are LGHNA and YNFKEQ. Trimming cost V 0 bases and J 4 bases, with 12 bases left between them.

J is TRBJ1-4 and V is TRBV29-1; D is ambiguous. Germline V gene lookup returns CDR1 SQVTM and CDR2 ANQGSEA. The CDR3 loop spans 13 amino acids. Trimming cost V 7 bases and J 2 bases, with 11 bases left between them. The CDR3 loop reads CSARPGTNEKLFF. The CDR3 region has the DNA TGCAGCGCTCGGCCGGGGACTAATGAAAAACTGTTTTTT.

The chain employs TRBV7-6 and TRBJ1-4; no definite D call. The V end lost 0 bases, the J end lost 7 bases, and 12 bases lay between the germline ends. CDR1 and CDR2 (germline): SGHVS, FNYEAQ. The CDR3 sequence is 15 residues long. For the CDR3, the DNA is TGTGCCAGCAGCTTAGCGTCGTCTTTCCCTGAAAAACTGTTTTTT. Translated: CASSLASSFPEKLFF. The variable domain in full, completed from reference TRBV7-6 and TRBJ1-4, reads GAGVSQSPRYKVTKRGQDVALRCDPISGHVSLYWYRQALGQGPEFLTYFNYEAQQDKSGLPNDRFSAERPEGSISTLTIQRTEQRDSAMYRCASSLASSFPEKLFFGSGTQLSVL.

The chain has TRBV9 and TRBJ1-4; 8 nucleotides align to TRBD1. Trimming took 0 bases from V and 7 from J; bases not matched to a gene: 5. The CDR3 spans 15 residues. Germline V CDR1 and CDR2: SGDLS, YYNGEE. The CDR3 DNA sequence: TGTGCCAGCAGCGTAGTGGACAGGGTCGGTGAAAAACTGTTTTTT. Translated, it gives CASSVVDRVGEKLFF.

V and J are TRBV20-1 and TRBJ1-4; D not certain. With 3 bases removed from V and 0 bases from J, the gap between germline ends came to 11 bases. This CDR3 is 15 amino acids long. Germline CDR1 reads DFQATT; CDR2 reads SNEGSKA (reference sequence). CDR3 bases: TGCAGTGCTAGTTGGCATCTCTCAACTAATGAAAAACTGTTTTTT. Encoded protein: CSASWHLSTNEKLFF.

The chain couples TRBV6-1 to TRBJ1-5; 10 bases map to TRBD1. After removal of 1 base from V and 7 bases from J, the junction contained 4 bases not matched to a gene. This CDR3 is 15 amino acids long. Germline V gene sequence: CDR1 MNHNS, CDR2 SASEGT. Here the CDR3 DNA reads TGTGCCAGCAGTGAAGGACAGGGGGCTTGGCAGCCCCAGCATTTT. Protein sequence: CASSEGQGAWQPQHF.

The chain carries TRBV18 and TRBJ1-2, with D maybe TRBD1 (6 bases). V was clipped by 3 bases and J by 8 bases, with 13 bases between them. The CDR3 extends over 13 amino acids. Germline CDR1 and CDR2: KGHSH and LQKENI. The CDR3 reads CASSPQQGEGYTF. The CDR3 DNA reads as TGTGCCAGCTCACCTCAACAGGGTGAAGGCTACACCTTC.

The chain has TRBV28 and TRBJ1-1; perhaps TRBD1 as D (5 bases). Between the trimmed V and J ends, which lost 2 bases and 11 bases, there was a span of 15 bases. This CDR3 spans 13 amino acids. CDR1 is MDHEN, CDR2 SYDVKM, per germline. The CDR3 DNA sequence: TGTGCCAGCAGTTTAGGGCGAACCCCAGGGGCTTTCTTT. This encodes CASSLGRTPGAFF.

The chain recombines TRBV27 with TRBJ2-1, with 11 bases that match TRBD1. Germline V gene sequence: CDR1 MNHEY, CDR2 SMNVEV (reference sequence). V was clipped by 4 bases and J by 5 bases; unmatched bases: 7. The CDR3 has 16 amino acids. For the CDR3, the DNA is TGTGCCAGCAGTTCCCATTTGGGACAGGGGGACAATGAGCAGTTCTTC. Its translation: CASSSHLGQGDNEQFF.